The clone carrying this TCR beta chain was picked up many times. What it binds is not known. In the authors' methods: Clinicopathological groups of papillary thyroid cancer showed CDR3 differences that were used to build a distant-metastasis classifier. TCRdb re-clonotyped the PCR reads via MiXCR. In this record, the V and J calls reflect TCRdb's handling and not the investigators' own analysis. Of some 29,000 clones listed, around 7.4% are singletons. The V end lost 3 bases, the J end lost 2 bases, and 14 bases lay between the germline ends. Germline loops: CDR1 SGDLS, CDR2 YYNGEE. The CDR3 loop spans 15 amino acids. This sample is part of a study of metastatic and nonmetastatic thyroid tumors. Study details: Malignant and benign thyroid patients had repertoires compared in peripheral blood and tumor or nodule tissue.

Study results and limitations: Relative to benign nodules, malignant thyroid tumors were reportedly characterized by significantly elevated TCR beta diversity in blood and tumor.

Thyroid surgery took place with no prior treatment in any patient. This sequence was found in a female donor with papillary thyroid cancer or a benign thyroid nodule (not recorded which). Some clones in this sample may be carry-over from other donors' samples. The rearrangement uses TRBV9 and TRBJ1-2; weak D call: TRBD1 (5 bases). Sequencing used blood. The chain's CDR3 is CASSESGTGNYGYTF. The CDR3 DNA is TGTGCCAGCAGCGAGTCGGGGACGGGGAACTATGGCTACACCTTC.